These 6 T cell receptor beta chains came from one sample sequenced in a study of vaccination effects on CD4 cells after COVID-19. No cognate antigen is known for these TCRs. Viral peptide pools were used in the ViraFEST assay to expand antigen-specific CD4+ T cells, and sequencing came afterward. The culture ran for around nine days, and then CD4+ T cells were isolated. Nucleocapsid antibody tests were negative, and the vaccine recipients had no prior SARS-CoV-2 infection. This table comes from immunoSEQ multiplex PCR, and its TCRdb copy is limited to in-frame clones, with some not included. The repertoire has 50,000 or so clones, approximately 79% of them found once; the top ten carry just over 6%. Sample: CD4+ T cells from PBMCs cultured with HCoV-OC43 spike peptides, taken before COVID-19 vaccination. Regarding subset: HCoV-OC43 spike overlapping peptide pool stimulation. Source of these receptors: a human donor who received a COVID-19 vaccine.

This chain uses TRBV7-3 with TRBJ2-2, with 9 bases identical to TRBD1. V lost 1 base and J lost 7; bases outside the gene matches: 7. CDR3 length: 16 amino acids. Germline CDR1 SGHTA, CDR2 FQGTGA. The CDR3 region is CASSLNPQGAGGELFF. CDR3 bases: TGTGCCAGCAGCTTAAACCCACAGGGGGCGGGCGGGGAGCTGTTTTTT.

CDR3 in amino acids: CASSQDPTGGLRRETQYF. CDR3 bases: TGTGCCAGCAGCCAAGATCCCACAGGGGGACTTCGTAGGGAGACCCAGTACTTC. The rearrangement links TRBV14 to TRBJ2-5; 8 bases align to TRBD1. This CDR3 comprises 18 residues. V lost 0 bases to trimming and J lost 5 bases; unmatched junction nucleotides: 14. Per germline, CDR1 SGHDN and CDR2 FVKESK.

The CDR3 nucleotides are TGTGCCAGCAATTCCGACACTGGCACTGAAGCTTTCTTT. This codes for CASNSDTGTEAFF. This chain uses TRBV6-5 with TRBJ1-1, with unresolved D. Germline-derived CDR1 and CDR2 are MNHEY and SVGAGI. The CDR3 totals 13 residues. V was trimmed by 7 bases and J by 4 bases, leaving 13 bases between them.

V gene TRBV6-6 combines with J gene TRBJ1-4; 7 nucleotides line up with TRBD1. Germline assignment: CDR1 MNHNY and CDR2 SVGAGI (reference sequence). V shed 5 bases and J 12 bases; nucleotides not matched to a gene: 6. The CDR3 is 12 amino acids. Here the CDR3 reads CASSVQGRELFF. The CDR3 DNA is TGTGCCAGCAGTGTACAGGGGCGGGAACTGTTTTTT.

The V call is TRBV6-5, the J call TRBJ2-3; D is undetermined. The V gene lost 6 bases and the J gene lost 3 bases, with 7 bases spanning the gap. The CDR3 is 12 residues long. Germline assignment: CDR1 MNHEY and CDR2 SVGAGI. The CDR3 reads CASSPRTDTQYF. The CDR3 bases are TGTGCCAGCAGCCCGAGAACAGATACGCAGTATTTT.

V is TRBV5-1 and J is TRBJ1-4, with 9 bases matching TRBD1. The CDR3 contains 15 residues. The V and J ends lost 3 bases and 7 bases, in that order; junction bases with no gene match: 7. CDR1 and CDR2 (germline): SGHRS, YFSETQ. The CDR3 DNA reads TGCGCCAGCAGCTCCGGACAGGGGATAGGTGAAAAACTGTTTTTT. Amino acid sequence: CASSSGQGIGEKLFF.